These 6 T cell receptor beta chains originate from one sample sequenced in a study of blood T cell repertoires in COVID-19. Only in-frame clones appear in the TCRdb table, and some are missing; sequencing was by immunoSEQ multiplex PCR. In the table there are 120,000 or so clones, 70% to 90% of which are singletons. Sample: peripheral blood. The receptors were gathered from a human donor in a cohort sampled during active COVID-19.

The chain couples TRBV11-1 to TRBJ2-2; 7 nucleotides agree with TRBD1. Germline assignment: CDR1 SGHAT and CDR2 FQDESV (reference sequence). J gave up 8 bases and V 2 bases, and 8 bases lay outside the gene matches. The CDR3 totals 15 residues. The CDR3 reads CASSLLDRDKGELFF. CDR3 DNA sequence: TGTGCCAGCAGCTTACTTGACAGGGATAAGGGGGAGCTGTTTTTT.

The gene calls are TRBV19 and TRBJ1-2; D is perhaps TRBD1 (6 bases). This CDR3 has 11 amino acids. Germline V gene data show CDR1 as LNHDA and CDR2 as SQIVND (reference sequence). Trimming shortened V by 5 bases and J by 11 bases, and 12 bases separated the two germline ends. CDR3 sequence reads: CASSVVGAYTF. CDR3 DNA sequence: TGTGCCAGTAGTGTTGTGGGGGCGTACACCTTC. The full variable domain, with the rest looked up from reference TRBV19 and TRBJ1-2, is DGGITQSPKYLFRKEGQNVTLSCEQNLNHDAMYWYRQDPGQGLRLIYYSQIVNDFQKGDIAEGYSVSREKKESFPLTVTSAQKNPTAFYLCASSVVGAYTFGSGTRLTVV.

The V call is TRBV10-2, the J call TRBJ1-5; no definite D call. Germline values: CDR1 WSHSY, CDR2 SAAADI. CDR3 length equals 13 residues. Trimming removed 6 bases at V and 5 bases at J, with 11 bases between. The CDR3 reads CASSPLGDQPQHF. The CDR3 region has the DNA TGCGCCAGCAGCCCACTCGGGGATCAGCCCCAGCATTTT.

V gene TRBV28 combines with J gene TRBJ2-5; possible D gene TRBD2, 6 bases. The CDR3 extends over 15 amino acids. Germline assignment: CDR1 MDHEN and CDR2 SYDVKM. The V gene lost 5 bases and the J gene lost 4 bases, with 17 bases spanning the gap. DNA for the CDR3: TGTGCCAGCAGTCGGGGGACTGACTACGGAGAGACCCAGTACTTC. Translated, it gives CASSRGTDYGETQYF.

V is TRBV9 and J is TRBJ2-7; 7 bases are shared with TRBD1. Per germline, CDR1 SGDLS and CDR2 YYNGEE. V shed 0 bases, J shed 3 bases, and the junction held 9 bases outside the gene matches. The CDR3 is made up of 16 amino acids. CDR3 amino acids: CASSVARQGRIYEQYF. The CDR3 DNA follows: TGTGCCAGCAGCGTAGCTAGACAGGGCCGTATCTACGAGCAGTACTTC.

The chain links TRBV4-1 to TRBJ1-5; TRBD1 agrees at 8 bases. This CDR3 comprises 16 residues. Trimming at V came to 1 base and at J to 6 bases, leaving 8 bases not matched to a gene. Germline CDR1 and CDR2: MGHRA and YSYEKL. Here the CDR3 reads CASSQGGQANRQPQHF. The CDR3 nucleotides are TGCGCCAGCAGCCAAGGGGGACAGGCGAATCGTCAGCCCCAGCATTTT.